This TCR beta chain was documented in a study of T cell repertoires in cytomegalovirus infection. Study-level background: Recently identified HLA-C-restricted and well-studied HLA-B-restricted CMV epitopes were used. TCR beta signatures that were public indicated CMV infection and matching HLA type.

This clonotype occurred a few times. The antigen is unknown. Germline values: CDR1 MNHEY, CDR2 SMNVEV (reference sequence). The CDR3 spans 17 residues. V was pared by 4 bases and J by 2 bases, with 18 bases between. The study's findings and limits: People with CMV and the relevant HLA were identified by cumulative public TCR beta family frequency. Ex vivo responses were dominated by HLA-C-restricted CMV-specific TCR beta clonotypes.

TCRdb passed the reads through MiXCR, listing each CDR3 protein once. There are about 500,000 distinct CDR3 sequences in the sample; more than 30% occur only once, and 17% lies in the top ten. V is TRBV27 and J is TRBJ2-1; D possibly corresponds to TRBD2 (6 bases). The TCR originated in a human donor in good health (CMV status not recorded). Some clones in this sample may be carry-over from other donors' samples. Source: cultured PBMCs, taken from culture after CMV antigen stimulation. The CDR3 coding sequence is TGTGCCAGCAGTTCCCCACACCCGGGACTTGCCTACAATGAGCAGTTCTTC. Protein: CASSSPHPGLAYNEQFF.